This T cell receptor beta chain was profiled in a study of early T cells in non-severe SARS-CoV-2 infection. This clonotype was detected ten times or more. V lost 5 bases to trimming and J lost 0 bases, with 13 bases between them. This CDR3 region has 16 residues. TCRdb reanalysed the 5' RACE reads using MiXCR and keeps one entry per CDR3 protein. The sample lists 63,000 or so distinct CDR3 sequences, over 9.5% occurring once. Source: whole blood, taken at baseline. The TCR sequence derives from an adult who was a healthcare worker with PCR-confirmed SARS-CoV-2 infection or an uninfected control (not recorded which). The rearrangement uses TRBV12-3 or TRBV12-4 and TRBJ1-4, with D hard to call. CDR3 sequence reads: CASSPTGVATNEKLFF. The CDR3 DNA follows: TGTGCCAGCAGTCCGACCGGGGTTGCAACTAATGAAAAACTGTTTTTT.